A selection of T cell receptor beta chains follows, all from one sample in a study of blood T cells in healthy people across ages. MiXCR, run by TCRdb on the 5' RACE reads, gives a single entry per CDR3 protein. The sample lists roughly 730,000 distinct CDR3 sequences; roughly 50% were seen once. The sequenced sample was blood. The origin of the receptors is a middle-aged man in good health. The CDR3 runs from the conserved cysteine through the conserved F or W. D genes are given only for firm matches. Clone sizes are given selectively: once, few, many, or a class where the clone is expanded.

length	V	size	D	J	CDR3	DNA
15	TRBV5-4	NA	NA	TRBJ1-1	CASSLMSGSGTEAFF	TGTGCCAGCAGCTTGATGAGCGGCTCGGGCACTGAAGCTTTCTTT
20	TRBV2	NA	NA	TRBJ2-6	CASSEAVYRVGHPGANVLTF	TGTGCCAGCAGTGAAGCAGTTTACAGGGTAGGACACCCTGGGGCCAACGTCCTGACTTTC
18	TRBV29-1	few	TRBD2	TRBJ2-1	CSVEEDSRTSGRGGEQFF	TGCAGCGTTGAAGAGGACTCAAGGACTAGCGGGAGAGGAGGTGAGCAGTTCTTC
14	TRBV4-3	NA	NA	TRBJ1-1	CASSQDYGVAEAFF	TGCGCCAGCAGCCAAGATTACGGGGTTGCTGAAGCTTTCTTT
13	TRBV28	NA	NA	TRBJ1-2	CASEPWSGSGYTF	TGTGCCAGCGAACCGTGGTCAGGGTCGGGCTACACCTTC
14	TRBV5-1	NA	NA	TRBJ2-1	CASSHPGSGDEQFF	TGCGCCAGCAGCCATCCCGGTTCGGGCGATGAGCAGTTCTTC
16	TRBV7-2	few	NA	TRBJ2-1	CASSPEADPSVDEQFF	TGTGCCAGCAGCCCGGAAGCGGACCCTTCCGTCGATGAGCAGTTCTTC
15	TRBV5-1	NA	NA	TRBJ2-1	CASSQKGGTLETQFF	TGCGCCAGCAGCCAAAAAGGCGGGACGTTGGAGACCCAGTTCTTC
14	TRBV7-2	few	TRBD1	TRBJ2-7	CASSTTGGSYEQYF	TGTGCCAGCAGCACGACAGGGGGTTCCTACGAGCAGTACTTC
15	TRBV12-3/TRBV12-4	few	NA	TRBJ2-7	CASSGPWADSYEQYF	TGTGCCAGCTCCGGACCCTGGGCAGACTCCTACGAGCAGTACTTC
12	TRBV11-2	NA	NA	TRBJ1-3	CASSLGGNTIYF	TGTGCTAGCAGCTTAGGCGGAAACACCATATATTTT
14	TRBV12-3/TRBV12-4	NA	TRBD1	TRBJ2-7	CASSFDRVSYEQYF	TGTGCCAGCAGTTTTGACAGGGTCTCCTACGAGCAGTACTTC
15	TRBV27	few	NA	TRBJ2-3	CASSLFLISTDTQYF	TGTGCCAGCAGTTTATTCCTCATAAGCACAGATACGCAGTATTTT
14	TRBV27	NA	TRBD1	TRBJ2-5	CASDGQGGRGEQYF	TGTGCCAGCGACGGACAGGGGGGAAGGGGAGAGCAGTACTTC
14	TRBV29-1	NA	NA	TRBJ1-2	CSVDPERVGYGYTF	TGCAGCGTTGATCCGGAAAGAGTAGGCTATGGCTACACCTTC
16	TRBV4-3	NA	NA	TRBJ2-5	CASSQDLARVVRTQYF	TGCGCCAGCAGCCAAGATCTAGCGAGAGTGGTCCGGACCCAGTACTTC
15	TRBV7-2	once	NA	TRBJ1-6	CASSPGTPNNSPLHF	TGTGCCAGCAGCCCGGGGACACCAAATAATTCACCCCTCCACTTT
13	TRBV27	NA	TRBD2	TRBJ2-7	CASSISGANEQYF	TGTGCCAGCAGTATTAGCGGGGCAAATGAGCAGTACTTC
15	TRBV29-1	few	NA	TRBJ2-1	CSAQGGPAPSNEQFF	TGCAGCGCCCAAGGCGGACCTGCGCCTTCGAATGAGCAGTTCTTC
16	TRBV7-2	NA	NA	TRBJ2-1	CASSSVLGPSYNEQFF	TGTGCCAGCAGCTCCGTCCTAGGACCCTCCTACAATGAGCAGTTCTTC
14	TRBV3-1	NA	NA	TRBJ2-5	CASSQQGIEETQYF	TGTGCCAGCAGCCAACAGGGCATCGAAGAGACCCAGTACTTC
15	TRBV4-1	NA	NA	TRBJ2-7	CASSLRSTAKYEQYF	TGCGCCAGCAGCCTACGGTCGACAGCCAAGTACGAGCAGTACTTC
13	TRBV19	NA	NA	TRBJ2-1	CASSKAADNEQFF	TGTGCCAGTAGTAAAGCCGCAGACAATGAGCAGTTCTTC
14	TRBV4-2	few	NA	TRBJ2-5	CASSQVVEQETQYF	TGTGCCAGCAGCCAAGTGGTGGAACAAGAGACCCAGTACTTC
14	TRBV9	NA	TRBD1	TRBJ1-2	CASSREAGGDGYTF	TGTGCCAGCAGCCGCGAAGCAGGGGGGGATGGCTACACCTTC
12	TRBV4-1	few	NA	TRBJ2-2	CASSQVAGELFF	TGCGCCAGCAGCCAAGTAGCCGGGGAGCTGTTTTTT
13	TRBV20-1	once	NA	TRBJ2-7	CSARDPQAIEQYF	TGCAGTGCTAGAGACCCACAAGCCATCGAGCAGTACTTC
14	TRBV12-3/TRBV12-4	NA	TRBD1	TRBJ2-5	CASSIRQGLETQYF	TGTGCCAGCAGTATAAGACAGGGTTTAGAGACCCAGTACTTC
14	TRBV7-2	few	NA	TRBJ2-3	CASSLPRATDTQYF	TGTGCCAGCAGCTTACCCAGGGCGACAGATACGCAGTATTTT
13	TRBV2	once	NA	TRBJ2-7	CASSGGETYEQYF	TGTGCCAGCAGTGGGGGGGAGACCTACGAGCAGTACTTC
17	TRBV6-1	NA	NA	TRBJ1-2	CASTIRQAPTTVYGYTF	TGTGCCAGCACGATAAGACAGGCGCCGACTACGGTCTATGGCTACACCTTC
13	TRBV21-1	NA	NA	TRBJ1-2	CASSNVGSYGYTF	TGTGCCAGCAGCAATGTGGGGAGCTATGGCTACACCTTC
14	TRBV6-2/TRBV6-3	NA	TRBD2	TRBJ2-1	CASIAGVFRNEQFF	TGTGCCAGCATAGCGGGAGTCTTCCGCAATGAGCAGTTCTTC
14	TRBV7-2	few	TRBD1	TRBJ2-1	CASSLATGNNEQFF	TGTGCCAGCAGTTTAGCGACAGGGAACAATGAGCAGTTCTTC
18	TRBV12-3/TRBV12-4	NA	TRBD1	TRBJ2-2	CASDPYIAGQGGTGELFF	TGTGCCAGCGATCCTTACATTGCTGGACAGGGAGGCACCGGGGAGCTGTTTTTT
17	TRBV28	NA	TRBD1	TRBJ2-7	CASSGTPDRGRGSEQYF	TGTGCCAGCAGCGGCACTCCAGACAGGGGCCGTGGGAGCGAGCAGTACTTC
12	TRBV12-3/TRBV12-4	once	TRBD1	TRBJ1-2	CASGQGSYGYTF	TGTGCCAGCGGACAGGGGAGCTATGGCTACACCTTC
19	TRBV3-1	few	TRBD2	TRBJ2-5	CASSHPRTSGGPRPGDQYF	TGTGCCAGCAGCCACCCAAGGACTAGCGGGGGGCCTCGTCCGGGTGACCAGTACTTC
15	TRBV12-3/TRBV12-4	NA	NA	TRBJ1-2	CASSFNRGELTGYTF	TGTGCCAGCAGTTTTAATAGAGGGGAATTAACTGGCTACACCTTC
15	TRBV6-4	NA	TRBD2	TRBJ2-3	CASSDRAGGRDTQYF	TGTGCCAGCAGTGACCGAGCGGGGGGGCGTGATACGCAGTATTTT
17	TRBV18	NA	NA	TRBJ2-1	CASSPLASESSYNEQFF	TGTGCCAGCTCACCCCTTGCGTCCGAAAGCTCCTACAATGAGCAGTTCTTC